This TCR beta chain emerged from a study of CD8 T cells in Susac syndrome. The RNA, about 0.5 to 1 ug, was put through reverse transcription using random hexamers. TCRdb reanalysed the immunoSEQ multiplex PCR reads using MiXCR and keeps one entry per CDR3 protein. Of 150,000 to 200,000 distinct CDR3 sequences listed, approximately 95% were seen once; the top ten hold roughly 0.098%. This clonotype occurred once. Germline CDR1 is MNHEY and CDR2 is SVGAGI. Trimming removed 6 bases at V and 2 bases at J, with 7 bases between. The CDR3 runs to 13 residues. The sequenced sample was CD4+ T cells from PBMCs. J is TRBJ2-2 and V is TRBV6-5; D unresolved. This sequence originates from a human donor with multiple sclerosis. In nucleotides, the CDR3 is TGTGCCAGCAGCCGGAGAAACACCGGGGAGCTGTTTTTT. It encodes CASSRRNTGELFF.